Shown below are 27 T cell receptor beta chains from a single sample sequenced in a study of shared clonotypes between healthy human individuals. It was CD45RO-negative cells, positively selected for CCR7, that made up naive CD8 cells, with terminally differentiated effector memory CD45RA+ cells excluded. Some clones are missing from TCRdb's copy, which holds only in-frame ones; the method was immunoSEQ multiplex PCR. Of about 2.1 million clones listed, approximately 94% are singletons. The sequencing input was naive CD8+ T cells from PBMCs. The receptor source for this set is a man aged 18-30 years in good health. Some clones in this sample may be carry-over from other donors' samples.

The chain carries TRBV19 and TRBJ2-1; no definite D call. The V gene lost 5 bases and the J gene lost 4 bases, with 24 bases spanning the gap. This CDR3 has 18 amino acids. Germline V gives CDR1 LNHDA, CDR2 SQIVND (reference sequence). The CDR3 DNA is TGTGCCAGTAGTCCCCGCTCTCGTTGGAGTTCGGTGTACAATGAGCAGTTCTTC. Amino acids: CASSPRSRWSSVYNEQFF.

The chain recombines TRBV7-9 with TRBJ2-5; 10 nucleotides line up with TRBD1. The CDR3 length is 16 residues. Germline V gives CDR1 SEHNR, CDR2 FQNEAQ (reference sequence). The junction had 16 bases not matched to a gene; V was cut back by 4 bases and J by 11 bases. The CDR3 DNA is TGTGCCAGCAGCTCAAGAGACAGGGGGCGCAGGGAAGGGCAGTACTTC. Its translation: CASSSRDRGRREGQYF.

The rearrangement links TRBV7-8 to TRBJ2-2; D remains ambiguous. Germline-derived CDR1 and CDR2 are SGHVS and FQNEAQ. Trimming stripped 6 bases from V and 5 bases from J, with 13 bases between. The CDR3 runs to 14 residues. In DNA, the CDR3 is TGTGCCAGCAGGTTAAGCAGGCGGACCGGGGAGCTGTTTTTT. Protein product: CASRLSRRTGELFF.

The chain recombines TRBV19 with TRBJ1-5; D is perhaps TRBD1 (5 bases). Trimming took 0 bases from V and 3 from J, leaving 9 bases between them. The CDR3 contains 15 residues. Looked up from germline, CDR1 is LNHDA and CDR2 is SQIVND (reference sequence). The CDR3 loop reads CASSIEPGTNQPQHF. In DNA, the CDR3 is TGTGCCAGTAGTATAGAGCCTGGGACCAATCAGCCCCAGCATTTT.

V gene TRBV6-6 combines with J gene TRBJ2-1; D is undetermined. The V and J ends lost 5 bases and 3 bases respectively, with 11 bases between them. The CDR3 contains 14 residues. Germline V CDR1 and CDR2: MNHNY, SVGAGI (reference sequence). As DNA, the CDR3 is TGTGCCAGCAGTCCTACTGAGATCTACAATGAGCAGTTCTTC. It is translated as CASSPTEIYNEQFF.

Points on this clone: At one boundary the junction diverges from the germline segment, which might be a read error. Different DNA sequences within this sample yield the same CDR3. For the CDR3, the DNA is TGTGCCAGCAGCCCTTCCGTTGCCGGCGAGCTGTTTTTT. Its protein product is CASSPSVAGELFF. The chain joins TRBV9 to TRBJ2-2; the D is unclear. Germline V gene data show CDR1 as SGDLS and CDR2 as YYNGEE. There are 13 residues in the CDR3.

This clone was seen just once. V is TRBV6-5 and J is TRBJ2-7; 8 bases match TRBD2. The germline CDR1 and CDR2 sequences are MNHEY and SVGAGI. This CDR3 is built from 15 residues. The J segment lost 3 bases and the V segment lost 2 bases, leaving 6 bases of the junction unmatched. In DNA form, the CDR3 reads TGTGCCAGCAGTTACAAGGCGGGAGGTCACTACGAGCAGTACTTC. Protein product: CASSYKAGGHYEQYF.

V is TRBV5-4 and J is TRBJ1-4; D not certain. The length of the CDR3 is 16 residues. Trimming removed 3 bases at V and 0 bases at J, with 12 bases between. Germline CDR1 reads SGHNT; CDR2 reads YYREEE (reference sequence). DNA for the CDR3: TGTGCCAGCAGCTCGGACGGGAATCCAACTAATGAAAAACTGTTTTTT. Its translation is CASSSDGNPTNEKLFF.

This chain connects TRBV10-3 to TRBJ1-2; D gene unclear. CDR1 and CDR2 (germline): ENHRY, SYGVKD. V lost 5 bases, J lost 3 bases, and 19 bases lay in between. CDR3 length equals 16 residues. CDR3 DNA sequence: TGTGCCATCAGTCCCCTCGAATGGGGATTGGACTATGGCTACACCTTC. It is translated as CAISPLEWGLDYGYTF.

The CDR3 nucleotides read TGTGCCAGCAGTCTAGGAGGGGTCGGGGACGAGCAGTACTTC. It is translated as CASSLGGVGDEQYF. This chain uses TRBV28 with TRBJ2-7, with D possibly being TRBD2 (6 bases). This CDR3 is built from 14 residues. Germline-derived CDR1 and CDR2 are MDHEN and SYDVKM. V dropped 5 bases and J dropped 5 bases, with 16 bases sitting between them.

The chain joins TRBV6-5 to TRBJ1-6, with TRBD1 matching over 11 bases. Trimming took 2 bases from V and 7 from J; bases not matched to a gene: 4. Germline CDR1 reads MNHEY; CDR2 reads SVGAGI. The CDR3 covers 16 residues. The CDR3 nucleotides are TGTGCCAGCAGTTACCCGCGGGACAGGGGGAATTCACCCCTCCACTTT. Translation gives CASSYPRDRGNSPLHF.

The CDR3 DNA is TGTGCCAGCAGCCCCCTCGGGAGCCAACTCGAGCAGTACTTC. The encoded protein is CASSPLGSQLEQYF. V gene TRBV7-2 combines with J gene TRBJ2-7; weak D call: TRBD2 (6 bases). The germline CDR1 and CDR2 sequences are SGHTA and FQGNSA. Trimming pared 5 bases from V and 6 bases from J, leaving 17 bases between. The CDR3 length is 14 residues.

The rearrangement uses TRBV28 and TRBJ2-3; D unclear. Germline V gives CDR1 MDHEN, CDR2 SYDVKM. The CDR3 totals 16 residues. V was cut by 5 bases and J by 2 bases, with 17 bases left in between. Here the CDR3 reads CASSPHWLRNTDTQYF. The CDR3 DNA is TGTGCCAGCAGTCCCCATTGGCTGCGGAACACAGATACGCAGTATTTT.

V gene TRBV11-2 combines with J gene TRBJ2-1; D call uncertain. This CDR3 is built from 18 residues. Germline V lookup: CDR1 SGHAT, CDR2 FQNNGV. V lost 1 base and J lost 3, with 19 bases in between. The CDR3 sequence: CASSLGSHPRLRYNEQFF. DNA for the CDR3: TGTGCCAGCAGCTTAGGGTCACATCCCCGGCTCCGCTACAATGAGCAGTTCTTC.

The chain employs TRBV29-1 and TRBJ2-7, with D perhaps TRBD1 (6 bases). The CDR3 runs to 13 residues. V lost 7 bases, J lost 4 bases, and 17 bases lay in between. CDR1 is SQVTM, CDR2 ANQGSEA, per germline. The CDR3 sequence: CSGGGGLPYEQYF. The CDR3 nucleotides read TGCAGCGGAGGGGGTGGCCTCCCGTACGAGCAGTACTTC.

This chain's CDR3 is CASSTKPGQGNTEAFF. CDR3 bases: TGTGCCAGCAGCACGAAGCCGGGACAAGGGAACACTGAAGCTTTCTTT. The J gene is TRBJ1-1, the V gene TRBV7-9, with D tentatively TRBD1 (6 bases). Germline CDR1 and CDR2: SEHNR and FQNEAQ (reference sequence). V was shortened by 5 bases and J by 1 base, with 17 bases between the two germline ends. The CDR3 spans 16 residues.

This chain links TRBV5-1 with TRBJ2-1; 7 positions match TRBD2. The CDR3 loop spans 18 amino acids. Unmatched junction bases numbered 21, after V lost 4 bases and J lost 8 bases. The germline V gene has CDR1 SGHRS and CDR2 YFSETQ. The DNA for the CDR3 is TGCGCCAGCAGCGCGAGGGCCCGGGACTACACAACAGGCGATGAGCAGTTCTTC. Its translation: CASSARARDYTTGDEQFF.

The CDR3 DNA reads TGTGCCAGCAGTTTGGGCGGAACGGGTAAAGAAGCTTTCTTT. Its protein product is CASSLGGTGKEAFF. This chain links TRBV27 with TRBJ1-1, with D hard to call. The CDR3 totals 14 residues. Germline V gene lookup returns CDR1 MNHEY and CDR2 SMNVEV (reference sequence). The V end lost 3 bases, the J end lost 8 bases, and 16 bases lay between the germline ends.

This clone was counted a single time. Other DNA variants within this sample encode the same CDR3. The V gene is TRBV9, the J gene TRBJ2-5, with TRBD2 matching over 7 bases. The V gene's germline CDR1 is SGDLS and CDR2 YYNGEE. The junction had 6 bases not matched to a gene; V was cut back by 3 bases and J by 4 bases. The CDR3 extends over 14 amino acids. In nucleotides, the CDR3 is TGTGCCAGCAGCGAGGGACTACTGGGAGAGACCCAGTACTTC. The encoded protein is CASSEGLLGETQYF.

V gene TRBV6-5 combines with J gene TRBJ2-2; D possibly uses TRBD1 or TRBD2 (5 bases each). The V gene lost 2 bases and the J gene lost 4 bases, with 11 bases spanning the gap. From germline, CDR1 is MNHEY and CDR2 SVGAGI. This CDR3 region has 15 residues. The DNA for the CDR3 is TGTGCCAGCAGTTACGGGACGGCGAGCACCGGGGAGCTGTTTTTT. Amino acid sequence: CASSYGTASTGELFF.

The chain is built from TRBV6-5 and TRBJ2-3; 8 bases fit TRBD1. The CDR3 consists of 16 residues. Germline V CDR1 and CDR2: MNHEY, SVGAGI. The J segment lost 2 bases and the V segment lost 2 bases, leaving 6 bases of the junction unmatched. The CDR3 sequence: CASSYARTGTTDTQYF. In nucleotides, the CDR3 is TGTGCCAGCAGTTACGCCCGGACAGGGACCACAGATACGCAGTATTTT.

The chain combines TRBV7-3 with TRBJ2-5; D perhaps matches TRBD1 (6 bases). Trimming shortened V by 4 bases and J by 6 bases, and 18 bases separated the two germline ends. The germline V gene has CDR1 SGHTA and CDR2 FQGTGA. The CDR3 runs 15 residues. For the CDR3, the DNA is TGTGCCAGCAGCTCCCGGGACACGGCGAGGAAGACCCAGTACTTC. It codes for CASSSRDTARKTQYF.

V usage is TRBV5-1 and J usage is TRBJ1-3; 10 positions match TRBD1. The CDR3 is 15 amino acids. The V and J ends lost 5 bases and 5 bases, in that order; junction bases with no gene match: 7. Germline values: CDR1 SGHRS, CDR2 YFSETQ. The CDR3, as DNA: TGCGCCAGCAGGAATGGGACAGGGGCCCGAAACACCATATATTTT. Amino acids: CASRNGTGARNTIYF. Full variable domain (rest looked up from reference TRBV5-1 and TRBJ1-3): KAGVTQTPRYLIKTRGQQVTLSCSPISGHRSVSWYQQTPGQGLQFLFEYFSETQRNKGNFPGRFSGRQFSNSRSEMNVSTLELGDSALYLCASRNGTGARNTIYFGEGSWLTVV.

The chain links TRBV9 to TRBJ2-1; the D call may be TRBD1 or TRBD2 (5 bases each). This CDR3 has 12 residues. Per the germline V gene, CDR1 is SGDLS and CDR2 is YYNGEE. V was pared by 3 bases and J by 9 bases, with 10 bases between. The CDR3 protein is CASSEGTVEQFF. CDR3 in DNA: TGTGCCAGCAGCGAAGGGACGGTTGAGCAGTTCTTC.

The V call is TRBV7-3, the J call TRBJ2-1; 13 bases are shared with TRBD2. The CDR3 is 18 residues long. V was pared by 5 bases and J by 9 bases, with 16 bases of the junction left unmatched. CDR1 SGHTA and CDR2 FQGTGA come from the germline V gene. CDR3 region: CASSRLAGGVENPGEQFF. The CDR3 nucleotides are TGTGCCAGCAGCCGACTAGCGGGAGGAGTCGAAAACCCCGGTGAGCAGTTCTTC.

This chain joins TRBV2 and TRBJ1-1; TRBD1 matches at 11 bases. The CDR3 sequence is 15 residues long. With 8 bases clipped from V and 4 bases from J, the junction kept 9 bases outside the gene matches. Germline V CDR1 and CDR2: SNHLY, FYNNEI. This CDR3 is CASLMGQGGITEAFF. The CDR3 nucleotides are TGTGCCAGCTTAATGGGACAGGGGGGGATCACTGAAGCTTTCTTT.

This clone was counted a single time. The J gene is TRBJ2-3, the V gene TRBV7-9; D is unresolved. The CDR3 runs to 14 residues. The germline gives CDR1 SEHNR, CDR2 FQNEAQ (reference sequence). Trimming left V 4 bases short and J 1 base short, with 9 bases between. The chain's CDR3 is CASSSWSGTDTQYF. CDR3 sequence (DNA): TGTGCCAGCAGCTCTTGGAGCGGCACAGATACGCAGTATTTT.